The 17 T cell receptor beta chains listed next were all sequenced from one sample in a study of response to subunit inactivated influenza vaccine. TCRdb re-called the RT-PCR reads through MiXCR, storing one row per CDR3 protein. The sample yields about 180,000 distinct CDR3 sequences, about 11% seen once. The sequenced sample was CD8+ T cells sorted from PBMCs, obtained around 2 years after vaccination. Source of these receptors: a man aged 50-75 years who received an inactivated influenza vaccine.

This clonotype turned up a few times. CDR3 region: CASSLYMDKPYEQYF. In DNA form, the CDR3 reads TGTGCCAGCAGTTTATATATGGACAAACCCTACGAGCAGTACTTC. V and J are TRBV28 and TRBJ2-7; the D gene is possibly TRBD1 (5 bases). Trimming left V 1 base short and J 2 bases short, with 12 bases between. CDR1 is MDHEN and CDR2 is SYDVKM in the germline V gene. The CDR3 is made up of 15 amino acids.

The CDR3 reads CASSPGQGSSYNSPLHF. The CDR3 nucleotides read TGTGCCAGCAGTCCAGGACAGGGGAGCTCCTATAATTCACCCCTCCACTTT. The rearrangement links TRBV3-1 to TRBJ1-6; 9 bases align to TRBD1. The CDR3 totals 17 residues. Germline lookup yields CDR1 LGHDT and CDR2 YNNKEL (reference sequence). Trimming removed 6 bases from V and 0 bases from J; junction bases left unmatched: 6.

For the CDR3, the DNA is TGCAGTGCCAGGGACAGTTATAATTCACCCCTCCACTTT. Its translation: CSARDSYNSPLHF. The genes are TRBV20-1 and TRBJ1-6; 7 bases are shared with TRBD1. With 6 bases clipped from V and 4 bases from J, the junction kept 3 bases outside the gene matches. The CDR3 loop spans 13 amino acids. The germline V gene has CDR1 DFQATT and CDR2 SNEGSKA (reference sequence).

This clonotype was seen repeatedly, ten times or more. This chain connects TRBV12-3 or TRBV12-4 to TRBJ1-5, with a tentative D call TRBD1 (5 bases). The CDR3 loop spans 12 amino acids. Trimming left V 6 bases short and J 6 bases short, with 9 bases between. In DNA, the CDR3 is TGTGCCAGCAGCCCCCAGGGTCAGCCCCAGCATTTT. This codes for CASSPQGQPQHF.

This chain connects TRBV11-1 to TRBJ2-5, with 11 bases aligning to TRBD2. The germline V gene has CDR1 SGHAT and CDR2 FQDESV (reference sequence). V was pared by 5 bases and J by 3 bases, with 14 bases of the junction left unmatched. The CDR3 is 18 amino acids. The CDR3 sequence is CASSTPRRLAGFKETQYF. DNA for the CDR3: TGTGCCAGCAGCACGCCTCGGCGACTAGCGGGGTTTAAAGAGACCCAGTACTTC.

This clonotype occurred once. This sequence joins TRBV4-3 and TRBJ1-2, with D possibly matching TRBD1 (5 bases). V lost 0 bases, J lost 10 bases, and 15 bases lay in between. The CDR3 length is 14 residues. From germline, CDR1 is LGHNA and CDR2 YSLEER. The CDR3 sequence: CASSQDLGARAYTF. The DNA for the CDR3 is TGCGCCAGCAGCCAAGATTTAGGGGCCCGTGCCTACACCTTC.

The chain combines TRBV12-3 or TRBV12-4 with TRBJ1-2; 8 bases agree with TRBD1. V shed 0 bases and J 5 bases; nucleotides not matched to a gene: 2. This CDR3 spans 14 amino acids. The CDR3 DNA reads TGTGCCAGCAGTTTAGCTAGGACAGGGTATGGCTACACCTTC. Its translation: CASSLARTGYGYTF.

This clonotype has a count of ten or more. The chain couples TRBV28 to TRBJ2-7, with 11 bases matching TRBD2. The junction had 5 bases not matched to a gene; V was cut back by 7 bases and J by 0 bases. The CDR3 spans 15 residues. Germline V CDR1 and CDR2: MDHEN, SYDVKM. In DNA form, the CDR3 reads TGTGCCAGCAATTTCGGGACTAGCGGCTCCTACGAGCAGTACTTC. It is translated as CASNFGTSGSYEQYF.

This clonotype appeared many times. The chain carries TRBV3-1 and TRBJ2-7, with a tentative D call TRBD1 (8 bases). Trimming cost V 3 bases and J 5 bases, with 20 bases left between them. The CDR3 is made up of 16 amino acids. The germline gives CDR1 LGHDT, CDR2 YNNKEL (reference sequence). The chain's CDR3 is CASSHPWTGTMDEQYF. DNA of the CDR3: TGTGCCAGCAGCCATCCTTGGACAGGGACTATGGACGAGCAGTACTTC.

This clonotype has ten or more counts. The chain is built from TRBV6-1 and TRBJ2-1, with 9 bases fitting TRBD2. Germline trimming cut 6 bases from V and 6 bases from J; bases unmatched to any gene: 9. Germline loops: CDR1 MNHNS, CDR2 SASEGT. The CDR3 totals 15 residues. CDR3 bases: TGTGCCAGCAGCAATAGCGGGGGCCAGATCAATGAGCAGTTCTTC. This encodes CASSNSGGQINEQFF.

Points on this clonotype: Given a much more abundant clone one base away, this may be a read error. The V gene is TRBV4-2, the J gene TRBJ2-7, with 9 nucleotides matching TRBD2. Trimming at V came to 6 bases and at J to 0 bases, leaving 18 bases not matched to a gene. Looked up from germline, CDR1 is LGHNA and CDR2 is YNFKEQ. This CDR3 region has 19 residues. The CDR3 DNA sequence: TGTGCCAGCAGTCCGGGGGGGGTAGCGGGAGCCCCTTTCTCCTACGAGCAGTACTTC. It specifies CASSPGGVAGAPFSYEQYF.

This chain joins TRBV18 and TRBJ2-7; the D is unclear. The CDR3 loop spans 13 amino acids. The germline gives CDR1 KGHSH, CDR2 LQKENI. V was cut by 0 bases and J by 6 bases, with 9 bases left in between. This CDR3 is CASSPPTEVEQYF. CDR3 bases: TGTGCCAGCTCACCACCGACGGAAGTCGAGCAGTACTTC.

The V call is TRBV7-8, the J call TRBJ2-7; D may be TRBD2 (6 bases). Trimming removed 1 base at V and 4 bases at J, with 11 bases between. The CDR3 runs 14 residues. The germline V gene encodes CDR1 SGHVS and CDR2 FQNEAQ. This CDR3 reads CASSLGRDWYEQYF. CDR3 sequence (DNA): TGTGCCAGCAGCTTAGGTCGGGACTGGTACGAGCAGTACTTC.

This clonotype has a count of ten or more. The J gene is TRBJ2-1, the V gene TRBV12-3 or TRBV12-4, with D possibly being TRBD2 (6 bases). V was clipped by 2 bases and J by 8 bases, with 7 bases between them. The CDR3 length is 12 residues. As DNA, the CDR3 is TGTGCCAGCAGTTTATGGGACTATGAGCAGTTCTTC. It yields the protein CASSLWDYEQFF.

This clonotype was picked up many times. The CDR3 DNA sequence: TGTGCCAGCAGTTATACTAGCGGGAGGGGTAATGAGCAGTTCTTC. Translating it yields CASSYTSGRGNEQFF. The chain employs TRBV7-6 and TRBJ2-1; 13 positions match TRBD2. The junction had 6 bases not matched to a gene; V was cut back by 6 bases and J by 7 bases. Germline-derived CDR1 and CDR2 are SGHVS and FNYEAQ. The CDR3 spans 15 residues.

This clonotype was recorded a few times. CDR3 residues: CASRDRVSMAYEQYF. The CDR3 DNA reads as TGTGCCAGCAGGGATAGGGTTTCGATGGCCTACGAGCAGTACTTC. The chain has TRBV28 and TRBJ2-7; D unresolved. V was cut by 6 bases and J by 2 bases, with 17 bases left in between. From germline, CDR1 is MDHEN and CDR2 SYDVKM. This CDR3 spans 15 amino acids.

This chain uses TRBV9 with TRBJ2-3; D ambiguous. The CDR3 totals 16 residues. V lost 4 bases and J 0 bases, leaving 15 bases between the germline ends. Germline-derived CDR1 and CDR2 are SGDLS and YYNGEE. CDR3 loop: CASSQRVADSTDTQYF. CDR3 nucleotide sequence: TGTGCCAGCAGCCAGCGTGTGGCAGACAGCACAGATACGCAGTATTTT.